Included here is one TCR beta chain sequence, with context. Its antigen is unidentified. Sequencing was performed with immunoSEQ multiplex PCR; in TCRdb, only in-frame clones are kept and a portion is missing. Here the sample spans fewer than 35,000 clones, roughly 89% being singletons. This sample is part of a study of OX40 agonist ivuxolimab in advanced cancers. Study in general: As their treatment, patients were administered ivuxolimab, an agonistic anti-OX40 (CD134) antibody. Prior checkpoint blockade (anti-PD-1, anti-PD-L1 or anti-CTLA-4) was permitted; about 40% had it. At 0.01 to 10 mg/kg, ivuxolimab was administered intravenously to patients every 2 weeks. The study, taken as a whole, reports: Some nonresponders additionally presented with little normalized T-cell clonal expansion.

V gave up 4 bases and J gave up 6 bases, with 18 bases separating them. The germline V gene has CDR1 SGHVS and CDR2 FNYEAQ. This CDR3 spans 15 amino acids. The clonotype originates from an adult with an advanced solid tumor such as melanoma, head and neck, liver or kidney cancer. The rearrangement links TRBV7-6 to TRBJ1-2, with a tentative D call TRBD1 (5 bases). This specimen consisted of CD4+ or CD8+ T cells sorted from blood, obtained in a trial of the OX40 agonist ivuxolimab. The CDR3 region has the DNA TGTGCCAGCAGCTACTCCCCAACTGGAGGGGATGGCTACACCTTC. Amino acids: CASSYSPTGGDGYTF.